These T cell receptor beta chains were read from a single sample in a study of T cells after somatic rescue of genetic block. TCRdb keeps only in-frame clones here, not all; method: immunoSEQ multiplex PCR. The sample lists around 10,000 clones; roughly 74% were seen once. Sample: peripheral blood mononuclear cells (PBMCs). Source of these receptors: a boy between 10 and 17 years old. Both conserved end residues are part of each CDR3. A D gene is named only where the DNA matches it firmly. The size of a clone is reported for some rows only, either as once, few or many, or as a class for expanded clones.

j_call,clone_size,v_call,d_call,cdr3_nt,cdr3_aa
TRBJ1-2,.,TRBV28,TRBD1,TGTGCCAGCAGGACCCGGGACAGGGCCTATGGCTACACCTTC,CASRTRDRAYGYTF
TRBJ1-2,.,TRBV27,TRBD1,TGTGCCAGCAGTGTCAGGGGGGCCTATGGCTACACCTTC,CASSVRGAYGYTF
TRBJ2-3,.,TRBV11-3,.,TGTGCCAGCAGCTTGGGGTTGGGAGATACGCAGTATTTT,CASSLGLGDTQYF
TRBJ1-3,once,TRBV16,.,TGTGCCAGCAGCCAATTCGCAGGCGGAAACACCATATATTTT,CASSQFAGGNTIYF
TRBJ2-3,once,TRBV6-5,TRBD2,TGTGCCAGCAGTTTCTTAGCGGGAGCCAGCACAGATACGCAGTATTTT,CASSFLAGASTDTQYF
TRBJ2-7,once,TRBV15,.,TGTGCCACCAGCGGCCAGGGGCCCACCTACGAGCAGTACTTC,CATSGQGPTYEQYF
TRBJ2-7,.,TRBV21-1,.,TGTGCCAGCAGCAAAGGTAAGCGGGGGAGGATGGACGAGCAGTACTTC,CASSKGKRGRMDEQYF
TRBJ1-2,.,TRBV7-9,.,TGTGCCAGCAGCTTAGCGCAGTACTATGGCTACACCTTC,CASSLAQYYGYTF
TRBJ2-3,.,TRBV14,.,TGTGCCAGCAGTTATGGCGGAGGCCTGGATACGCAGTATTTT,CASSYGGGLDTQYF
TRBJ2-7,large,TRBV6-6,TRBD2,TGTGCCAGCAGTTACCCGGGAGGCGAGCAGTACTTC,CASSYPGGEQYF
TRBJ2-5,.,TRBV5-1,.,TGCGCCAGCAGCTTGAAGACAGTCCAAGAGACCCAGTACTTC,CASSLKTVQETQYF
TRBJ1-4,.,TRBV5-6,.,TGTGCCAGCAGCTCCGGAGGGCCGAATGAAAAACTGTTTTTT,CASSSGGPNEKLFF
TRBJ2-3,.,TRBV10-1,.,TGCGCCAGCAGTCCAGCTAGCACAGATACGCAGTATTTT,CASSPASTDTQYF
TRBJ1-2,few,TRBV5-1,TRBD1,TGCGCCAGCAGCTCCGGCTTCATACAGGGGGGAAGGAATGGCTACACCTTC,CASSSGFIQGGRNGYTF
TRBJ2-5,once,TRBV5-6,.,TGTGCCAGCAGCTTGTTGGGTGCCCAAGAGACCCAGTACTTC,CASSLLGAQETQYF
TRBJ2-7,.,TRBV6-1,TRBD1,TGTGCCAGCAGGCAGACAGGGACCCCCTACGAGCAGTACTTC,CASRQTGTPYEQYF
TRBJ2-7,.,TRBV28,TRBD1,TGTGCCAGCAGTTGGGACAGGGTAGGGGAGCAGTACTTC,CASSWDRVGEQYF
TRBJ1-2,.,TRBV11-2,.,TGTGCCAGCAGCTTACAGGCAGCTAACTATGGCTACACCTTC,CASSLQAANYGYTF
TRBJ2-5,.,TRBV18,TRBD1,TGTGCCAGCTCGCCCGACAGGGGGCGGGCAGAGACCCAGTACTTC,CASSPDRGRAETQYF
TRBJ1-6,once,TRBV10-3,TRBD1,TGTGCCATCAGTGAGTATACAGGGGGTTCACCCCTCCACTTT,CAISEYTGGSPLHF
TRBJ2-7,.,TRBV19,.,TGTGCCAGTAGTGGGGGGGCCGGACCCTACGAGCAGTACTTC,CASSGGAGPYEQYF
TRBJ1-1,.,TRBV19,.,TGTGCCAGTAGTATAACGCACACTGAAGCTTTCTTT,CASSITHTEAFF
TRBJ2-3,few,TRBV7-6,.,TGTGCCAGCAGCTCCGTTAGCGGTAGCACAGATACGCAGTATTTT,CASSSVSGSTDTQYF
TRBJ2-4,.,TRBV18,TRBD1,TGTGCCAGCTCATCAACCGCCGGGACAGGGTTAATCAAAAACATTCAGTACTTC,CASSSTAGTGLIKNIQYF
TRBJ1-6,.,TRBV19,.,TGTGCCAGTAGTATAGGAGGGGGGTCGTCCTCCTATAATTCACCCCTCCACTTT,CASSIGGGSSSYNSPLHF
TRBJ1-2,.,TRBV5-8,.,TGTGCCAGCAGCTTGGGCGGGTCAGCCTATGGCTACACCTTC,CASSLGGSAYGYTF
TRBJ2-2,.,TRBV6-1,.,TGTGCCAGCAGTTTCCAGGACACCGGGGAGCTGTTTTTT,CASSFQDTGELFF
TRBJ2-1,.,TRBV11-2,TRBD2,TGTGCCAGCAGCTTAGAGCTAGCGGGGTCTGAGCAGTTCTTC,CASSLELAGSEQFF
TRBJ2-3,.,TRBV6-6,TRBD1,TGTGCCAGCACCGGCTGGGACAGGGGGGCAGATACGCAGTATTTT,CASTGWDRGADTQYF
TRBJ2-3,.,TRBV28,.,TGTGCCAGCAGTTTGGGGCTTAGCACAGATACGCAGTATTTT,CASSLGLSTDTQYF
TRBJ2-1,.,TRBV27,.,TGTGCCAGCAGTTCCCCGGGGCGAAGGGGGGAGAGTTACAATGAGCAGTTCTTC,CASSSPGRRGESYNEQFF
TRBJ2-1,.,TRBV6-5,TRBD1,TGTGCCAGCAGTTACCGGGACAGGGTCTACAATAAGCAGTTCTTC,CASSYRDRVYNKQFF
TRBJ2-6,.,TRBV30,TRBD2,TGTGCCTGGAGGACTAGCGGGAGGACCTGGGGGGCCAACGTCCTGACTTTC,CAWRTSGRTWGANVLTF
TRBJ1-4,.,TRBV6-5,TRBD1,TGTGCCAGCAGCCCGGGACAGGGAAACGAAAAACTGTTTTTT,CASSPGQGNEKLFF
TRBJ1-2,.,TRBV13,.,TGTGCCAGCAGCTTAGGAAGGCCCCAATTTTTCTATGGCTACACCTTC,CASSLGRPQFFYGYTF
TRBJ2-7,few,TRBV21-1,.,TGTGCCAGCAGCAATCGGCGGACAGTCCCCTACGAGCAGTACTTC,CASSNRRTVPYEQYF